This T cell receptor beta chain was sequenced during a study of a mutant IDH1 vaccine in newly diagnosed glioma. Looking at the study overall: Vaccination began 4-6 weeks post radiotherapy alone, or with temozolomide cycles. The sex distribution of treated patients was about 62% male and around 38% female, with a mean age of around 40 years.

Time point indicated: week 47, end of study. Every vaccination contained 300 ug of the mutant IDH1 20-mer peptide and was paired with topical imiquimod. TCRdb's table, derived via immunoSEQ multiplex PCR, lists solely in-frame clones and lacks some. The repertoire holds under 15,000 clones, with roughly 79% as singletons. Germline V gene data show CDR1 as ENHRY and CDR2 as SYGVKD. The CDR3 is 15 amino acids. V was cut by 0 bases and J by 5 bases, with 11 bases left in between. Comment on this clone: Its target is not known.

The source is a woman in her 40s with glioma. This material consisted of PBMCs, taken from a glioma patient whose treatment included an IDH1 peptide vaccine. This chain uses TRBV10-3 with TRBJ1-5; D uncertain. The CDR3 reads CAISESTAADQPQHF. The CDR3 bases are TGTGCCATCAGTGAGTCTACAGCGGCTGATCAGCCCCAGCATTTT.